One and the same sample provided the 25 T cell receptor beta chains below, sequenced in a study of blood T cell repertoires in COVID-19. The repertoire was sequenced with immunoSEQ multiplex PCR; TCRdb's copy has only in-frame clones and lacks some. The repertoire has 140,000 or so clones, around 90% of them found once; the top ten carry roughly 1.6%. Sequences were obtained from peripheral blood. The source of these receptors is a woman aged 45 to 65 with acute or convalescent COVID-19.

This clone was detected a few times. The rearrangement joins TRBV12-5 to TRBJ2-2, with a possible D match to TRBD2 (6 bases). V dropped 7 bases and J dropped 6 bases, with 9 bases sitting between them. From germline, CDR1 is LGHNT and CDR2 FRNRAP. The CDR3 extends over 12 amino acids. Here the CDR3 reads CASARDSGELFF. DNA of the CDR3: TGTGCTAGTGCCAGGGACTCCGGGGAGCTGTTTTTT.

This chain connects TRBV18 to TRBJ1-1; 8 bases are shared with TRBD1. The CDR3 loop spans 16 amino acids. Germline V CDR1 and CDR2: KGHSH, LQKENI. V lost 2 bases to trimming and J lost 1 base; unmatched junction nucleotides: 6. The DNA of the CDR3 is TGTGCCAGCTCACCAGGGACAGGATTGTGGAACACTGAAGCTTTCTTT. Translated: CASSPGTGLWNTEAFF.

This chain's CDR3 is CASRPAGDYNEQFF. CDR3 sequence (DNA): TGTGCCAGTAGGCCAGCGGGAGACTACAATGAGCAGTTCTTC. The V and J genes are TRBV19 and TRBJ2-1, with 8 bases fitting TRBD2. V was pared by 6 bases and J by 3 bases, with 4 bases of the junction left unmatched. The CDR3 sequence is 14 residues long. The germline V gene encodes CDR1 LNHDA and CDR2 SQIVND (reference sequence).

This clone was counted once. The chain has TRBV7-9 and TRBJ1-5; 7 bases line up with TRBD1. J was trimmed by 5 bases and V by 4 bases; bases with no gene match: 11. This CDR3 region has 16 residues. Looked up from germline, CDR1 is SEHNR and CDR2 is FQNEAQ (reference sequence). The CDR3 loop is CASSSIGQEADQPQHF. Here the CDR3 DNA reads TGTGCCAGCAGCTCCATTGGACAGGAGGCGGATCAGCCCCAGCATTTT.

J is TRBJ2-5 and V is TRBV4-2, with 7 bases lining up with TRBD2. With 0 bases clipped from V and 1 base from J, the junction kept 11 bases outside the gene matches. This CDR3 region has 18 residues. Germline-derived CDR1 and CDR2 are LGHNA and YNFKEQ. The CDR3: CASSQERSRAGLQETQYF. CDR3 coding DNA: TGTGCCAGCAGCCAAGAACGGTCCAGAGCGGGGCTCCAAGAGACCCAGTACTTC.

The rearrangement joins TRBV7-2 to TRBJ1-2; 9 bases fit TRBD1. The V gene's germline CDR1 is SGHTA and CDR2 FQGNSA. This CDR3 comprises 14 residues. Germline trimming cut 1 base from V and 8 bases from J; bases unmatched to any gene: 5. CDR3 amino acids: CASSLDRGQRGYTF. CDR3 coding DNA: TGTGCCAGCAGCTTAGACAGGGGGCAAAGGGGCTACACCTTC.

The genes are TRBV9 and TRBJ1-4, with D possibly matching TRBD1 (6 bases). CDR3 length equals 13 residues. The germline V gene encodes CDR1 SGDLS and CDR2 YYNGEE. Trimming left V 0 bases short and J 8 bases short, with 8 bases between. The CDR3 nucleotides are TGTGCCAGCAGCGTAGACCAGGGGGAAAAACTGTTTTTT. Translated: CASSVDQGEKLFF. Based on the CDR3 plus reference TRBV9 and TRBJ1-4, the full variable domain is DSGVTQTPKHLITATGQRVTLRCSPRSGDLSVYWYQQSLDQGLQFLIQYYNGEERAKGNILERFSAQQFPDLHSELNLSSLELGDSALYFCASSVDQGEKLFFGSGTQLSVL.

The chain joins TRBV9 to TRBJ2-5; D might be TRBD2 (5 bases). The V gene's germline CDR1 is SGDLS and CDR2 YYNGEE. This CDR3 region has 14 residues. V was clipped by 4 bases and J by 5 bases, with 15 bases between them. The CDR3 bases are TGTGCCAGCAGCTCAGCCGGGGTTTGGGAGACCCAGTACTTC. Residues: CASSSAGVWETQYF.

This chain uses TRBV7-3 with TRBJ2-3, with 9 bases fitting TRBD2. The CDR3 length is 17 residues. CDR1 is SGHTA, CDR2 FQGTGA, per germline. V shed 2 bases and J 2 bases; nucleotides not matched to a gene: 8. The CDR3 nucleotides read TGTGCCAGCAGCTTACAAGCGGGGGGATCCCTCACAGATACGCAGTATTTT. Its translation: CASSLQAGGSLTDTQYF.

The CDR3 here is CASSPHRDLYEQYF. CDR3 nucleotides: TGTGCCAGCAGTCCCCACAGGGACCTATACGAGCAGTACTTC. The genes are TRBV27 and TRBJ2-7; weak D call: TRBD1 (6 bases). Germline V lookup: CDR1 MNHEY, CDR2 SMNVEV (reference sequence). V was cut by 5 bases and J by 4 bases, with 15 bases left in between. The CDR3 covers 14 residues.

The J gene is TRBJ2-3, the V gene TRBV10-3; D is perhaps TRBD2 (5 bases). In germline, CDR1 is ENHRY, CDR2 SYGVKD. This CDR3 contains 16 residues. V shed 3 bases and J shed 2 bases, with 15 bases lying between them. The CDR3 nucleotides read TGTGCCATCAGTGATCGTAGGAGCGGATCCACAGATACGCAGTATTTT. Protein: CAISDRRSGSTDTQYF.

To note about this clone: The same CDR3 also results from other DNA sequences found in this sample. The V and J genes are TRBV28 and TRBJ2-5; D possibly corresponds to TRBD2 (7 bases). Trimming left V 3 bases short and J 4 bases short, with 9 bases between. Per germline, CDR1 MDHEN and CDR2 SYDVKM. The CDR3 length is 13 residues. The CDR3 nucleotides are TGTGCCAGCAGTTTGGGGGGGCGAGAGACCCAGTACTTC. This encodes CASSLGGRETQYF. Full variable domain (missing parts from reference TRBV28 and TRBJ2-5): DVKVTQSSRYLVKRTGEKVFLECVQDMDHENMFWYRQDPGLGLRLIYFSYDVKMKEKGDIPEGYSVSREKKERFSLILESASTNQTSMYLCASSLGGRETQYFGPGTRLLVL.

The chain is built from TRBV24-1 and TRBJ2-1; 11 bases align to TRBD1. The CDR3 spans 14 residues. J lost 12 bases, V lost 4 bases, and 7 bases had no gene match. Germline V gene lookup returns CDR1 KGHDR and CDR2 SFDVKD. In DNA, the CDR3 is TGTGCCACCAGTGACACGGGGACAGGGGGTTCGCAGTTCTTC. It yields the protein CATSDTGTGGSQFF.

The V gene is TRBV9, the J gene TRBJ2-5; TRBD2 agrees at 8 bases. V was pared by 0 bases and J by 4 bases, with 8 bases of the junction left unmatched. This CDR3 has 16 amino acids. The germline V gene encodes CDR1 SGDLS and CDR2 YYNGEE. The CDR3 DNA reads TGTGCCAGCAGCGTAGTGGGGCATACTAGCGGAGAGACCCAGTACTTC. Translating it yields CASSVVGHTSGETQYF. Combining the CDR3 with reference TRBV9 and TRBJ2-5 gives the whole variable domain DSGVTQTPKHLITATGQRVTLRCSPRSGDLSVYWYQQSLDQGLQFLIQYYNGEERAKGNILERFSAQQFPDLHSELNLSSLELGDSALYFCASSVVGHTSGETQYFGPGTRLLVL.

V usage is TRBV5-4 and J usage is TRBJ1-1; tentative D call: TRBD1 (6 bases). V was cut by 0 bases and J by 0 bases, with 9 bases left in between. The CDR3 is 15 amino acids. Germline V gene sequence: CDR1 SGHNT, CDR2 YYREEE (reference sequence). As DNA, the CDR3 is TGTGCCAGCAGCTTGGACGGGACAATGAACACTGAAGCTTTCTTT. This codes for CASSLDGTMNTEAFF.

CDR3 bases: TGTGCCAGTAGTTTCCGGGACAGTCCTAATTCACCCCTCCACTTT. It codes for CASSFRDSPNSPLHF. The chain recombines TRBV19 with TRBJ1-6; TRBD1 matches 7 bases. The CDR3 is 15 residues long. Unmatched junction bases numbered 7, after V lost 5 bases and J lost 6 bases. Per the germline V gene, CDR1 is LNHDA and CDR2 is SQIVND (reference sequence).

This chain links TRBV15 with TRBJ1-2, with 9 bases lining up with TRBD1. The length of the CDR3 is 15 residues. J gave up 7 bases and V 8 bases, and 14 bases lay outside the gene matches. CDR1 and CDR2 (germline): LNHNV, YYDKDF (reference sequence). CDR3 amino acids: CATGPGTGLSGGYTF. DNA for the CDR3: TGTGCCACCGGACCGGGGACAGGGTTATCGGGTGGCTACACCTTC.

The chain joins TRBV3-1 (or the pseudogene TRBV3-2) to TRBJ1-2, with D possibly being TRBD1 (6 bases). Per the germline V gene, CDR1 is LGHDT and CDR2 is YNNKEL (reference sequence). The length of the CDR3 is 15 residues. V was clipped by 3 bases and J by 8 bases, with 19 bases between them. CDR3 nucleotides: TGTGCCAGCAGCCAGAAGATGGACAGCCTGGGCGGCTACACCTTC. This codes for CASSQKMDSLGGYTF.

The DNA of the CDR3 is TGTGCCAGCAGCCGACAGGGGACGTGGGAGCAGTACTTC. It translates to CASSRQGTWEQYF. The chain is built from TRBV5-4 and TRBJ2-7, with 8 nucleotides matching TRBD1. The CDR3 has 13 residues. V shed 4 bases, J shed 7 bases, and the junction held 7 bases outside the gene matches. Germline CDR1 SGHNT, CDR2 YYREEE (reference sequence).

The chain is built from TRBV19 and TRBJ2-3, with 7 positions matching TRBD1. V lost 6 bases and J lost 0; bases outside the gene matches: 18. The CDR3 contains 19 residues. Per the germline V gene, CDR1 is LNHDA and CDR2 is SQIVND (reference sequence). CDR3 protein: CASSIVYPPPQGSTDTQYF. Written as DNA, the CDR3 is TGTGCCAGTAGCATCGTATACCCACCCCCACAGGGGAGCACAGATACGCAGTATTTT.

The chain uses TRBV11-3 and TRBJ2-3, with a weak D call TRBD1 (5 bases). V gave up 4 bases and J gave up 5 bases, with 10 bases separating them. The CDR3 spans 13 residues. Germline CDR1 and CDR2: SGHNT and YENEEA. The CDR3 spells CASSSGWGDTQYF. CDR3 nucleotides: TGTGCCAGCAGCTCAGGGTGGGGAGATACGCAGTATTTT.

The J gene is TRBJ1-2, the V gene TRBV10-1, with TRBD1 identical over 10 bases. The J segment lost 3 bases and the V segment lost 7 bases, leaving 11 bases of the junction unmatched. Per germline, CDR1 WNHNN and CDR2 SYGVQD (reference sequence). There are 16 residues in the CDR3. The CDR3, as DNA: TGCGCCAGCACCCTGGACAGGGGGGGAATGGACTATGGCTACACCTTC. As protein: CASTLDRGGMDYGYTF.

This sequence joins TRBV6-5 and TRBJ1-1, with TRBD1 matching 7 bases. Germline V gene data show CDR1 as MNHEY and CDR2 as SVGAGI. This CDR3 comprises 13 residues. Germline trimming cut 6 bases from V and 6 bases from J; bases unmatched to any gene: 7. In DNA form, the CDR3 reads TGTGCCAGCAGCCCAACGACAGGGCCTGAAGCTTTCTTT. Its translation: CASSPTTGPEAFF.

The chain employs TRBV18 and TRBJ1-1, with 8 bases aligning to TRBD1. The CDR3 is made up of 17 amino acids. Germline CDR1 KGHSH, CDR2 LQKENI. V lost 1 base and J lost 3; bases outside the gene matches: 10. The DNA for the CDR3 is TGTGCCAGCTCACCACGGGCGACAGGGGCCGAGTACACTGAAGCTTTCTTT. As protein: CASSPRATGAEYTEAFF. The full variable domain, its missing parts supplied by reference TRBV18 and TRBJ1-1, is NAGVMQNPRHLVRRRGQEARLRCSPMKGHSHVYWYRQLPEEGLKFMVYLQKENIIDESGMPKERFSAEFPKEGPSILRIQQVVRGDSAAYFCASSPRATGAEYTEAFFGQGTRLTVV.

This clone was seen only once. The rearrangement uses TRBV5-4 and TRBJ2-7, with 8 bases lining up with TRBD1. V shed 4 bases, J shed 3 bases, and the junction held 6 bases outside the gene matches. The CDR3 has 14 amino acids. The germline V gene encodes CDR1 SGHNT and CDR2 YYREEE (reference sequence). CDR3 amino acids: CASSGTGSDYEQYF. CDR3 sequence (DNA): TGTGCCAGCAGCGGGACAGGCAGCGACTACGAGCAGTACTTC.